This paragraph covers one T cell receptor (beta chain) sequence. This entry is derived from a study of blood T cell repertoires in COVID-19. Study background: T cells, B-cell-depleted T cells, or PBMCs supplied cDNA or gDNA.

With V trimmed by 4 bases and J by 6 bases, 8 bases remained unmatched. This CDR3 comprises 14 residues. In germline, CDR1 is MGHRA, CDR2 YSYEKL. TCRdb's copy holds only in-frame clones and misses some; the assay was immunoSEQ multiplex PCR. The sample carries around 130,000 clones, roughly 83% recorded once. The chain combines TRBV4-1 with TRBJ1-2, with TRBD1 matching 7 bases. The sequence derives from a man aged 55-75 years with acute or convalescent COVID-19. Sequenced: peripheral blood. The CDR3 DNA reads as TGCGCCAGCAGCCCGGGGGCACAGGGGAATGGCTACACCTTC. Protein product: CASSPGAQGNGYTF.